Listed here are 5 T cell receptor beta chains from one sample, sequenced in a study of T cells in localized non-small cell lung cancer. Libraries were prepared by immunoSEQ multiplex PCR; TCRdb keeps only in-frame clonotypes and omits some of them. This table holds tens of thousands of clones, over 75% found once. Sample: peripheral blood, taken before any cancer treatment. These receptors were collected from a male donor at least 60 years old with stage III squamous cell lung carcinoma.

The V call is TRBV11-2, the J call TRBJ1-4, with unresolved D. Germline V gene data show CDR1 as SGHAT and CDR2 as FQNNGV. The CDR3 is 15 residues long. V lost 4 bases, J lost 4 bases, and 13 bases lay in between. CDR3 in DNA: TGTGCCAGCAGCTGGTCGGCGGGCCTTAATGAAAAACTGTTTTTT. This sequence encodes CASSWSAGLNEKLFF.

This chain joins TRBV19 and TRBJ1-2; D uncertain. Germline CDR1 is LNHDA and CDR2 is SQIVND (reference sequence). The CDR3 covers 12 residues. V lost 10 bases and J lost 3, with 12 bases in between. Here the CDR3 reads CATQDGYYGYTF. The CDR3 DNA is TGTGCCACCCAGGACGGGTACTATGGCTACACCTTC.

The chain uses TRBV10-3 and TRBJ1-3; D remains ambiguous. V lost 6 bases and J 6 bases, leaving 6 bases between the germline ends. CDR1 is ENHRY and CDR2 is SYGVKD in the germline V gene. The CDR3 has 11 amino acids. In DNA, the CDR3 is TGTGCCATCAGGGATACAAACACCATATATTTT. This gives the protein CAIRDTNTIYF.

The gene calls are TRBV19 and TRBJ2-2; unclear D gene. Trimming shortened V by 7 bases and J by 1 base, and 16 bases separated the two germline ends. Germline CDR1 LNHDA, CDR2 SQIVND (reference sequence). The CDR3 is made up of 16 amino acids. The CDR3 spells CASKSTLTLNTGELFF. CDR3 nucleotides: TGTGCCAGTAAATCGACCCTAACACTGAACACCGGGGAGCTGTTTTTT.

This clone appeared a few times. V usage is TRBV30 and J usage is TRBJ1-2; D ambiguous. The germline V gene has CDR1 GTSNPN and CDR2 SVGIG (reference sequence). The V end was cut by 3 bases, the J end by 7 bases, with 18 bases between. The length of the CDR3 is 14 residues. The CDR3 coding sequence is TGTGCCTGGAGAGGAATCATTGGAGGGTTTGGCTACACCTTC. Protein sequence: CAWRGIIGGFGYTF. Filled out from reference TRBV30 and TRBJ1-2, the complete variable domain reads SQTIHQWPATLVQPVGSPLSLECTVEGTSNPNLYWYRQAAGRGLQLLFYSVGIGQISSEVPQNLSASRPQDRQFILSSKKLLLSDSGFYLCAWRGIIGGFGYTFGSGTRLTVV.